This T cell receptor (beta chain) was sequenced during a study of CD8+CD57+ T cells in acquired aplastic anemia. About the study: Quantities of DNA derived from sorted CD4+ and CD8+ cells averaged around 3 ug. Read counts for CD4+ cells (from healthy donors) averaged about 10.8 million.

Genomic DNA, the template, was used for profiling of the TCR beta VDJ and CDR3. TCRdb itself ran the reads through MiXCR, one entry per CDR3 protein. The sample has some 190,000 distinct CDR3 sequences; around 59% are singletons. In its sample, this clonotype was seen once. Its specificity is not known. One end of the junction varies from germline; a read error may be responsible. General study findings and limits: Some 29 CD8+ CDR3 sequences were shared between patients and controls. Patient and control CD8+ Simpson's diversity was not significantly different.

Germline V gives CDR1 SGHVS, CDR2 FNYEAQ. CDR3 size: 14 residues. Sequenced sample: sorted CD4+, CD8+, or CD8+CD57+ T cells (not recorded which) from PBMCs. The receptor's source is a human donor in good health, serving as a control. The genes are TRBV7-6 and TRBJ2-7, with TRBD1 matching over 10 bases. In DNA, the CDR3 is TGTGCCAGCAGCTTAGCGGGACAGGGGTACGGGCAGTATTTC. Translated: CASSLAGQGYGQYF.